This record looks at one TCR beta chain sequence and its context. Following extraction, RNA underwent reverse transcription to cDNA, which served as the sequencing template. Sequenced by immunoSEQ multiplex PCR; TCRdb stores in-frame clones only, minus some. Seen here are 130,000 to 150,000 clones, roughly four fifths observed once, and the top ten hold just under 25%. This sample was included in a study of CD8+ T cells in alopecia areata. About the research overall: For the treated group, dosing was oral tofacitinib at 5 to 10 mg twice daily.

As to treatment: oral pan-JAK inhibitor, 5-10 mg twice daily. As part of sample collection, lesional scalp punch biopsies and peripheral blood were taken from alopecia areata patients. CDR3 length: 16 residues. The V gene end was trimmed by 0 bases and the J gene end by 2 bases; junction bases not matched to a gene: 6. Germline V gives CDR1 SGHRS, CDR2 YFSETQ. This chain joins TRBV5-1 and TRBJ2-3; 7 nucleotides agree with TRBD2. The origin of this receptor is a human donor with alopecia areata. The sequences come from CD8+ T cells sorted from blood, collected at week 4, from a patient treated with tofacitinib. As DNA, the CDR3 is TGCGCCAGCAGCTTGGGATGGCGGGGGAACACAGATACGCAGTATTTT. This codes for CASSLGWRGNTDTQYF.